This T cell receptor beta chain was profiled in a study of cytomegalovirus exposure and HLA in healthy donors. With V trimmed by 8 bases and J by 6 bases, 6 bases remained unmatched. Germline-derived CDR1 and CDR2 are KGHSH and LQKENI. The CDR3 sequence is 14 residues long. The study sampled nominally healthy donors, though unrecorded immune exposures were likely. The PCR made use of 60 Vbeta and 13 Jbeta primers. Clones were read by immunoSEQ multiplex PCR, and TCRdb kept only the in-frame ones, dropping some. The data hold 100,000 or so clones, with around 80% observed a single time. The genes are TRBV18 and TRBJ2-2; 10 positions agree with TRBD1. The sequencing input was PBMCs. This TCR was recovered from a male donor in good health and CMV-seropositive. CDR3: CASTIGTGAGELFF. The CDR3 nucleotides are TGTGCCAGCACGATCGGGACAGGGGCCGGGGAGCTGTTTTTT. Filled out from reference TRBV18 and TRBJ2-2, the complete variable domain reads NAGVMQNPRHLVRRRGQEARLRCSPMKGHSHVYWYRQLPEEGLKFMVYLQKENIIDESGMPKERFSAEFPKEGPSILRIQQVVRGDSAAYFCASTIGTGAGELFFGEGSRLTVL.